One sample yielded the 20 T cell receptor beta chains listed below, sequenced in a study of cytomegalovirus exposure and HLA in healthy donors. The PCR employed 60 Vbeta primers together with 13 Jbeta primers. Generated by immunoSEQ multiplex PCR, the TCRdb table keeps only in-frame clones and is missing some. The sample shows fewer than 250,000 clones, roughly 80% of them seen only once. The sequenced sample consisted of PBMCs. The origin of the receptors is a woman aged 25 to 45 in good health and CMV-seropositive.

The V gene is TRBV11-2, the J gene TRBJ1-5; D unresolved. Germline CDR1 reads SGHAT; CDR2 reads FQNNGV. V lost 0 bases and J lost 4, with 4 bases in between. CDR3 size: 13 residues. Written as DNA, the CDR3 is TGTGCCAGCAGCTTAGAGAGGAATCAGCCCCAGCATTTT. Translating gives CASSLERNQPQHF.

This clone showed up just a few times. This chain joins TRBV2 and TRBJ2-7; TRBD1 might be the D (6 bases). Germline V gives CDR1 SNHLY, CDR2 FYNNEI. This CDR3 region has 14 residues. V was clipped by 5 bases and J by 6 bases, with 17 bases between them. The CDR3 here is CASSLVQGVGEQYF. CDR3 DNA: TGTGCCAGCAGTTTGGTACAGGGAGTAGGCGAGCAGTACTTC.

In its sample, this clone was seen a few times. V usage is TRBV6-1 and J usage is TRBJ2-4; D call uncertain. Germline V lookup: CDR1 MNHNS, CDR2 SASEGT. The germline V and J ends were trimmed by 4 bases and 1 base, with 14 bases remaining between them. The CDR3 has 16 residues. CDR3 sequence (DNA): TGTGCCAGCAGTGGACTGTCGATTGGGGCCAAAAACATTCAGTACTTC. It specifies CASSGLSIGAKNIQYF.

The V and J genes are TRBV19 and TRBJ1-2; D perhaps matches TRBD1 (5 bases). The ends were cut back, 2 bases at V and 0 bases at J, with 13 bases in the middle. This CDR3 is built from 16 residues. CDR1 and CDR2 from the germline V gene are LNHDA and SQIVND (reference sequence). The DNA of the CDR3 is TGTGCCAGTAGTATAACAAGACAGTCCTCTAACTATGGCTACACCTTC. Amino acids: CASSITRQSSNYGYTF.

CDR3 sequence reads: CAIRNGQLSYEQYF. Here the CDR3 DNA reads TGTGCCATCAGGAATGGACAGTTGTCCTACGAGCAGTACTTC. The rearrangement joins TRBV10-3 to TRBJ2-7, with D possibly being TRBD1 (6 bases). Trimming took 6 bases from V and 1 from J, leaving 13 bases between them. The length of the CDR3 is 14 residues. Germline V gene lookup returns CDR1 ENHRY and CDR2 SYGVKD.

The CDR3 loop reads CASSGGLASHNEQFF. The CDR3 coding sequence is TGTGCCAGCAGCGGAGGACTAGCCTCTCACAATGAGCAGTTCTTC. The rearrangement uses TRBV9 and TRBJ2-1; 8 bases agree with TRBD2. Losses at the gene ends were 3 bases for V and 5 bases for J; bases not matched to a gene: 7. There are 15 residues in the CDR3. CDR1 SGDLS and CDR2 YYNGEE come from the germline V gene.

This clone came up a few times. The chain recombines TRBV2 with TRBJ2-3, with TRBD2 matching 13 bases. The CDR3 consists of 18 residues. The germline V gene has CDR1 SNHLY and CDR2 FYNNEI. V dropped 6 bases and J dropped 2; count of bases not matched to a gene: 11. CDR3 in amino acids: CASSDPLGLAGNTDTQYF. CDR3 DNA: TGTGCCAGCAGCGACCCCCTGGGACTAGCGGGAAACACAGATACGCAGTATTTT.

The chain combines TRBV7-9 with TRBJ2-7; TRBD2 agrees at 7 bases. CDR3 length: 15 residues. The V and J ends lost 1 base and 2 bases, in that order; junction bases with no gene match: 5. Germline loops: CDR1 SEHNR, CDR2 FQNEAQ (reference sequence). In DNA, the CDR3 is TGTGCCAGCAGCTTAGTGGCTAGCGGAGCCTACGAGCAGTACTTC. Its translation: CASSLVASGAYEQYF.

The J gene is TRBJ2-7, the V gene TRBV5-1; a possible D gene is TRBD2 (6 bases). In germline, CDR1 is SGHRS, CDR2 YFSETQ. The CDR3 covers 14 residues. V lost 0 bases and J lost 3, with 10 bases in between. The CDR3 region has the DNA TGCGCCAGCAGCTTGGTGGGAGGCAACTACGAGCAGTACTTC. Amino acids: CASSLVGGNYEQYF.

This chain uses TRBV19 with TRBJ2-7; 9 positions agree with TRBD1. Trimming at V came to 5 bases and at J to 7 bases, leaving 12 bases not matched to a gene. Germline assignment: CDR1 LNHDA and CDR2 SQIVND (reference sequence). This CDR3 is built from 15 residues. CDR3 in amino acids: CASSPRRTGELEQYF. The CDR3 region has the DNA TGTGCCAGTAGTCCCCGACGGACAGGGGAGCTAGAGCAGTACTTC.

This rearrangement joins TRBV2 to TRBJ1-3, with D hard to call. V was clipped by 5 bases and J by 4 bases, with 6 bases between them. The CDR3 contains 12 residues. CDR1 is SNHLY and CDR2 is FYNNEI in the germline V gene. CDR3 DNA sequence: TGTGCCAGCAGTATCGAGGGAAACACCATATATTTT. The encoded protein is CASSIEGNTIYF. The entire variable domain, with the rest obtained from reference TRBV2 and TRBJ1-3, is as follows: EPEVTQTPSHQVTQMGQEVILRCVPISNHLYFYWYRQILGQKVEFLVSFYNNEISEKSEIFDDQFSVERPDGSNFTLKIRSTKLEDSAMYFCASSIEGNTIYFGEGSWLTVV.

This clone showed up just once. The rearrangement joins TRBV27 to TRBJ1-4; D gene uncertain. The length of the CDR3 is 14 residues. Trimming shortened V by 2 bases and J by 7 bases, and 11 bases separated the two germline ends. Germline values: CDR1 MNHEY, CDR2 SMNVEV (reference sequence). The CDR3 DNA reads as TGTGCCAGCAGTTTAGCGGGTATAGGTGAAAAACTGTTTTTT. This codes for CASSLAGIGEKLFF.

The chain has TRBV29-1 and TRBJ1-1; 11 bases match TRBD1. V lost 4 bases, J lost 3 bases, and 7 bases stayed unmatched. Germline CDR1 is SQVTM and CDR2 is ANQGSEA. The CDR3 spans 15 residues. The CDR3 spells CSVVGDRGLDTEAFF. The CDR3 bases are TGCAGCGTTGTAGGGGACAGGGGGTTGGACACTGAAGCTTTCTTT.

This clone was detected once. J is TRBJ1-1 and V is TRBV5-1; no clear D gene. The germline V and J ends were trimmed by 0 bases and 1 base, with 10 bases remaining between them. Germline CDR1 and CDR2: SGHRS and YFSETQ. The CDR3 is 15 residues long. CDR3 in DNA: TGCGCCAGCAGCTTGGCGGTAGGAGGGAACACTGAAGCTTTCTTT. Its translation is CASSLAVGGNTEAFF.

The chain joins TRBV7-2 to TRBJ1-2; D is uncertain. V was clipped by 4 bases and J by 4 bases, with 10 bases between them. Germline CDR1 reads SGHTA; CDR2 reads FQGNSA. This CDR3 spans 13 amino acids. CDR3 residues: CASSSREGYGYTF. The CDR3 DNA follows: TGTGCCAGCAGCTCAAGGGAGGGCTATGGCTACACCTTC.

The chain couples TRBV7-2 to TRBJ2-7, with 7 positions matching TRBD2. The CDR3 has 18 residues. V was pared by 5 bases and J by 3 bases, with 19 bases of the junction left unmatched. Germline lookup yields CDR1 SGHTA and CDR2 FQGNSA. CDR3 sequence (DNA): TGTGCCAGCAGCCTGAGGTCGGGGTATGGGGGGGGAAGCTACGAGCAGTACTTC. Translated: CASSLRSGYGGGSYEQYF.

V usage is TRBV7-3 and J usage is TRBJ2-3; perhaps TRBD2 as D (6 bases). There are 16 residues in the CDR3. V was clipped by 5 bases and J by 2 bases, with 17 bases between them. Looked up from germline, CDR1 is SGHTA and CDR2 is FQGTGA. The chain's CDR3 is CASSPSSASITDTQYF. The CDR3 nucleotides read TGTGCCAGCAGCCCGTCTAGCGCATCGATCACAGATACGCAGTATTTT.

The chain couples TRBV7-8 to TRBJ1-5; D perhaps matches TRBD1 (5 bases). Trimming shortened V by 4 bases and J by 6 bases, and 19 bases separated the two germline ends. The germline V gene encodes CDR1 SGHVS and CDR2 FQNEAQ. CDR3 length: 16 residues. The CDR3 reads CASSYRGEGRSQPQHF. The CDR3 DNA reads as TGTGCCAGCAGCTACCGGGGGGAGGGAAGAAGTCAGCCCCAGCATTTT.

This chain links TRBV5-1 with TRBJ2-5, with TRBD1 matching over 7 bases. The V and J ends lost 4 bases and 3 bases, in that order; junction bases with no gene match: 3. The V gene's germline CDR1 is SGHRS and CDR2 YFSETQ. This CDR3 comprises 13 residues. As DNA, the CDR3 is TGCGCCAGCAGCACCGGGACAGAAGAGACCCAGTACTTC. It codes for CASSTGTEETQYF. Full variable domain (remainder filled in from reference TRBV5-1 and TRBJ2-5): KAGVTQTPRYLIKTRGQQVTLSCSPISGHRSVSWYQQTPGQGLQFLFEYFSETQRNKGNFPGRFSGRQFSNSRSEMNVSTLELGDSALYLCASSTGTEETQYFGPGTRLLVL.

This clone was detected a few times. The chain employs TRBV4-3 and TRBJ1-1; TRBD1 matches 10 bases. The germline V gene has CDR1 LGHNA and CDR2 YSLEER. V was clipped by 0 bases and J by 4 bases; unmatched bases: 5. This CDR3 has 16 amino acids. CDR3 region: CASSQDKGQGTTEAFF. CDR3 DNA: TGCGCCAGCAGCCAAGATAAGGGACAGGGGACCACTGAAGCTTTCTTT.